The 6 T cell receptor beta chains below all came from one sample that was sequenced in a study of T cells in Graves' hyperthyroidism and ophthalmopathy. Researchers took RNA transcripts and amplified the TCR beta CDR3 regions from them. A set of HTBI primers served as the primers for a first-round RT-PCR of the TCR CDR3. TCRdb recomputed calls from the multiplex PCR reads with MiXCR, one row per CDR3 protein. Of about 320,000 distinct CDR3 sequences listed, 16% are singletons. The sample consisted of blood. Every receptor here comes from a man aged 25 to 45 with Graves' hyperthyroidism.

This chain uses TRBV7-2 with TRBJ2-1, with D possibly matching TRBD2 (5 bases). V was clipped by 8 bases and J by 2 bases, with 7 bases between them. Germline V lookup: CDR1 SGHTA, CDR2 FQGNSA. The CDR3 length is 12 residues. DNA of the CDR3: TGTGCCAGCGGACTTACCTACAATGAGCAGTTCTTC. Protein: CASGLTYNEQFF.

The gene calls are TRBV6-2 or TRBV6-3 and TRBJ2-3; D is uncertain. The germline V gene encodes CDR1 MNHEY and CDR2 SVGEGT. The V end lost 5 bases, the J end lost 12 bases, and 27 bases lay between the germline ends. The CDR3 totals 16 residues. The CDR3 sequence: CASSHVRLGSTDAQYF. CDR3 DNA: TGTGCCAGCAGTCACGTAAGGCTGGGGTCAACAGATGCACAGTATTTT.

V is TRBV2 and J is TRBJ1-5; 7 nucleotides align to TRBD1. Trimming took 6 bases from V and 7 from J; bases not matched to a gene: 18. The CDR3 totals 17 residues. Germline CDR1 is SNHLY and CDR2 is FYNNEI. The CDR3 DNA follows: TGTGCCAGCAGGAGGGTAGGGGGCGGATCAGCAGAGCAGCCCCAGCATTTT. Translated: CASRRVGGGSAEQPQHF.

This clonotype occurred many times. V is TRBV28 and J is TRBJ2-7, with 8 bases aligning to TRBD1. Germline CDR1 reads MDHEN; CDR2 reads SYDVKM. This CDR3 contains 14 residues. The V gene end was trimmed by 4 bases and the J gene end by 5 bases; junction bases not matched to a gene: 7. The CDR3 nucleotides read TGTGCCAGCAGTTCCACAGGGGGTTTCGACGAGCAGTACTTC. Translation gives CASSSTGGFDEQYF.

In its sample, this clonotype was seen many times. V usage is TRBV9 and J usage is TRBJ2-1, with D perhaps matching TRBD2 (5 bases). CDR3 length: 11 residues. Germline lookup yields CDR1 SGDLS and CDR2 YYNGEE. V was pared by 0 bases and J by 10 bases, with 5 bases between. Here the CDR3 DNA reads TGTGCCAGCAGCGTAGGAGGGGAGCAGTTCTTC. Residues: CASSVGGEQFF. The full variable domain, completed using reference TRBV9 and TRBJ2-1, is DSGVTQTPKHLITATGQRVTLRCSPRSGDLSVYWYQQSLDQGLQFLIQYYNGEERAKGNILERFSAQQFPDLHSELNLSSLELGDSALYFCASSVGGEQFFGPGTRLTVL.

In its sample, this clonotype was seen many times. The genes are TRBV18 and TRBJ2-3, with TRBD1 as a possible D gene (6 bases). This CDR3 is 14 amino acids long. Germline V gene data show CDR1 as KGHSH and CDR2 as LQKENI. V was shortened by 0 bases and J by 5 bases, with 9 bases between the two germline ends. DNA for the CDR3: TGTGCCAGCTCACCACCAGGACAGAAAGATACGCAGTATTTT. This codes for CASSPPGQKDTQYF. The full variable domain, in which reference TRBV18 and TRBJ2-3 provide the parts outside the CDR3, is NAGVMQNPRHLVRRRGQEARLRCSPMKGHSHVYWYRQLPEEGLKFMVYLQKENIIDESGMPKERFSAEFPKEGPSILRIQQVVRGDSAAYFCASSPPGQKDTQYFGPGTRLTVL.